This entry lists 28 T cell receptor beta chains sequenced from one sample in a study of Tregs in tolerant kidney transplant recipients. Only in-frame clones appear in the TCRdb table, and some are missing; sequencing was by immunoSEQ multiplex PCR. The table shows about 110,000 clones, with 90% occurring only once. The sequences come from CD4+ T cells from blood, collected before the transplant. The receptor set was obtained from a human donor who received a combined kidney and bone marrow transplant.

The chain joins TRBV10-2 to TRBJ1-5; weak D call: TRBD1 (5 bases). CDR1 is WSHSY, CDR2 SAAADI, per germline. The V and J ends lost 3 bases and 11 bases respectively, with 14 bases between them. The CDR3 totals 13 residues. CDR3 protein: CASSDPGSQSQHF. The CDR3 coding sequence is TGCGCCAGCAGTGACCCAGGGTCCCAGTCCCAGCATTTT.

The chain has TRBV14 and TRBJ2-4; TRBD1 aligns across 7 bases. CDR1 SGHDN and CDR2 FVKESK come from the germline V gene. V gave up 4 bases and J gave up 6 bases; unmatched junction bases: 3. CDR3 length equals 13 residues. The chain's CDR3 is CASSLRQGNIQYF. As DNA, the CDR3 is TGTGCCAGCAGCCTTAGACAGGGAAACATTCAGTACTTC. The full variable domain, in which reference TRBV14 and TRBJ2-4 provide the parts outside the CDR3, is EAGVTQFPSHSVIEKGQTVTLRCDPISGHDNLYWYRRVMGKEIKFLLHFVKESKQDESGMPNNRFLAERTGGTYSTLKVQPAELEDSGVYFCASSLRQGNIQYFGAGTRLSVL.

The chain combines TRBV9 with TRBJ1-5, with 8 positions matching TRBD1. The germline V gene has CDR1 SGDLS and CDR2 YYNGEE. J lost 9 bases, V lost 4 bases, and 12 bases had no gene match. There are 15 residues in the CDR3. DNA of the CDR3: TGTGCCAGCAGCCCGCGAACAGGGGGGCAGGGGCCCCAGCATTTT. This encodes CASSPRTGGQGPQHF. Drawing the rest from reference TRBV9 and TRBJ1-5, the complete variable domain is DSGVTQTPKHLITATGQRVTLRCSPRSGDLSVYWYQQSLDQGLQFLIQYYNGEERAKGNILERFSAQQFPDLHSELNLSSLELGDSALYFCASSPRTGGQGPQHFGDGTRLSIL.

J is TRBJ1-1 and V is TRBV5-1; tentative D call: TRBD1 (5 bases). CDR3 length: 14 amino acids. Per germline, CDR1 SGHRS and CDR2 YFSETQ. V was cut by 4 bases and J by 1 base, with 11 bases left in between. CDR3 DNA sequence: TGCGCCAGCAGCAAACAGGTTGCGAACACTGAAGCTTTCTTT. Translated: CASSKQVANTEAFF.

This CDR3 reads CASSYHRERYQTGYTF. CDR3 nucleotide sequence: TGTGCCAGCAGTTACCACCGGGAGCGGTATCAGACTGGCTACACCTTC. The V gene is TRBV6-5, the J gene TRBJ1-2; D remains ambiguous. V dropped 2 bases and J dropped 7 bases, with 20 bases sitting between them. The CDR3 consists of 16 residues. CDR1 and CDR2 (germline): MNHEY, SVGAGI.

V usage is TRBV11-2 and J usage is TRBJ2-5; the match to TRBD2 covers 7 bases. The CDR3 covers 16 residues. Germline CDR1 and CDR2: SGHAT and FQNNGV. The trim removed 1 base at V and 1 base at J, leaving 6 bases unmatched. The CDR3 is CASSLVVVAGQETQYF. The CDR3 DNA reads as TGTGCCAGCAGCTTAGTGGTGGTAGCGGGCCAAGAGACCCAGTACTTC.

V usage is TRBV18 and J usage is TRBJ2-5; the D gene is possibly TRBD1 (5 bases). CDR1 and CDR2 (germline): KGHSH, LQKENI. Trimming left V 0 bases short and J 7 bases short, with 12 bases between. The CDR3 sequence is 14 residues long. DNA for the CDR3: TGTGCCAGCTCACCACCACAGGCAATTACGACCCAGTACTTC. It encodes CASSPPQAITTQYF.

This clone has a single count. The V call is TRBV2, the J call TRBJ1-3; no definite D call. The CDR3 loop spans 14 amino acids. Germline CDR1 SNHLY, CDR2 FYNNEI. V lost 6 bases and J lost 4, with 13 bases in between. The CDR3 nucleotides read TGTGCCAGCAGCAAAACGGGTTCGGGAAACACCATATATTTT. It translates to CASSKTGSGNTIYF. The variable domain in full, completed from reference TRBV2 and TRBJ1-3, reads EPEVTQTPSHQVTQMGQEVILRCVPISNHLYFYWYRQILGQKVEFLVSFYNNEISEKSEIFDDQFSVERPDGSNFTLKIRSTKLEDSAMYFCASSKTGSGNTIYFGEGSWLTVV.

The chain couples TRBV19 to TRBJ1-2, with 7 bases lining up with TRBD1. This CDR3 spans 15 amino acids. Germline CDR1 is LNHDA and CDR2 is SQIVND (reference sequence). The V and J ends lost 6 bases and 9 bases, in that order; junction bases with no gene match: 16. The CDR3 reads CASSPGDSSGPSYTF. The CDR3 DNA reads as TGTGCCAGTAGCCCAGGGGACAGCTCCGGTCCTAGCTACACCTTC.

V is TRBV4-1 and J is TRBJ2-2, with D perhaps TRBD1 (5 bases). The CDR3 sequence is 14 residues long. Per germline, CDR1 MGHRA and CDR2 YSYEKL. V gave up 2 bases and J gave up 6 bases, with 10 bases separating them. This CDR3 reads CASSQKQVSGELFF. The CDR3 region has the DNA TGCGCCAGCAGCCAAAAACAGGTTTCCGGGGAGCTGTTTTTT.

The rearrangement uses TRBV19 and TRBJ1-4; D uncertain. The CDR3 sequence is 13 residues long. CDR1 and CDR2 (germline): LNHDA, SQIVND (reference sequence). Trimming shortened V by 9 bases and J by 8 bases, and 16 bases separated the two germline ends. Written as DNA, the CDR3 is TGTGCCAGCTCCTACGGAGGACGGGAAAAACTGTTTTTT. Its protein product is CASSYGGREKLFF.

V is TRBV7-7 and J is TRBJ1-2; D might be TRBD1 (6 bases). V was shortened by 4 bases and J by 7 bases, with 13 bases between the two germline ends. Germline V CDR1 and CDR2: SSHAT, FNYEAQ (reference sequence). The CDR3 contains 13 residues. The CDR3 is CASSSAGVGGYTF. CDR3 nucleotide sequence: TGTGCCAGCAGCTCGGCAGGGGTTGGTGGCTACACCTTC. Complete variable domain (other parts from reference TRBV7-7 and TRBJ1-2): GAGVSQSPRYKVTKRGQDVTLRCDPISSHATLYWYQQALGQGPEFLTYFNYEAQPDKSGLPSDRFSAERPEGSISTLTIQRTEQRDSAMYRCASSSAGVGGYTFGSGTRLTVV.

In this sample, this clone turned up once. The CDR3 sequence is CASSTWTGLFYEQYF. DNA of the CDR3: TGCGCCAGCAGCACATGGACAGGGCTTTTTTACGAGCAGTACTTC. The rearrangement links TRBV5-1 to TRBJ2-7, with TRBD1 identical over 8 bases. The CDR3 totals 15 residues. CDR1 is SGHRS and CDR2 is YFSETQ in the germline V gene. Trimming cost V 4 bases and J 4 bases; bases outside gene matches: 10.

CDR3 nucleotides: TGTGCCAGCAGTTGGACAGACAATGAGCAGTTCTTC. Protein sequence: CASSWTDNEQFF. The V gene is TRBV9, the J gene TRBJ2-1, with a possible D match to TRBD1 (6 bases). The ends were cut back, 5 bases at V and 5 bases at J, with 8 bases in the middle. Germline V gene data show CDR1 as SGDLS and CDR2 as YYNGEE. The CDR3 has 12 residues.

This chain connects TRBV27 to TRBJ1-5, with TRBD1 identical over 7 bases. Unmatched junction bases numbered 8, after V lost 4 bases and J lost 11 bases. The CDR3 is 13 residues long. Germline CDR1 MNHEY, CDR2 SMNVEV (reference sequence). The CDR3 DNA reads TGTGCCAGCAGTTCGGAGACAGGGTTGACCCAGCATTTT. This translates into CASSSETGLTQHF.

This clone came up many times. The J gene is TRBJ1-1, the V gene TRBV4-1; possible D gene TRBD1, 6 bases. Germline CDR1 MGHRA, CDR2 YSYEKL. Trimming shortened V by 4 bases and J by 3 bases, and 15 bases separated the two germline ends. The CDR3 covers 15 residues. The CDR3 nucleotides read TGCGCCAGCAGCCGCGGGCCCGCAGGGGACACTGAAGCTTTCTTT. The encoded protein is CASSRGPAGDTEAFF.

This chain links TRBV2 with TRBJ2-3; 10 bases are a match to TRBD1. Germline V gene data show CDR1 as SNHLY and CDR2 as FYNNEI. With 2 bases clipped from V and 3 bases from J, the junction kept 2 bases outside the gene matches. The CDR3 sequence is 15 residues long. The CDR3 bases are TGTGCCAGCAGTGAACCGGGACAGGGGACAGATACGCAGTATTTT. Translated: CASSEPGQGTDTQYF.

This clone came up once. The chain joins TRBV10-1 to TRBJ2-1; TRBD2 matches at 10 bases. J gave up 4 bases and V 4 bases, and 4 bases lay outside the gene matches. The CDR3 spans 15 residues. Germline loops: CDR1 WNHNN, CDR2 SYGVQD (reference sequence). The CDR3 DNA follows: TGCGCCAGCAGTGGAACACTAGCGGGATACAATGAGCAGTTCTTC. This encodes CASSGTLAGYNEQFF.

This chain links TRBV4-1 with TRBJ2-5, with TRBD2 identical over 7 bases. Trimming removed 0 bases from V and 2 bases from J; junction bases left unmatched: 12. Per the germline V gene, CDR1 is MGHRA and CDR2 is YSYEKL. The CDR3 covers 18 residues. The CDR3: CASSQDPPGLGPQETQYF. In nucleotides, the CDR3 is TGCGCCAGCAGCCAAGACCCCCCCGGACTAGGTCCGCAAGAGACCCAGTACTTC.

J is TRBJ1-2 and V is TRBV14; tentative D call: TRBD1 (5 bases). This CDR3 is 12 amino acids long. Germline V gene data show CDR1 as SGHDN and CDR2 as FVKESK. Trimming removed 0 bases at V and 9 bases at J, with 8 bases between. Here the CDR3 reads CASSQDRTRYTF. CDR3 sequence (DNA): TGTGCCAGCAGCCAAGATAGGACACGCTACACCTTC.

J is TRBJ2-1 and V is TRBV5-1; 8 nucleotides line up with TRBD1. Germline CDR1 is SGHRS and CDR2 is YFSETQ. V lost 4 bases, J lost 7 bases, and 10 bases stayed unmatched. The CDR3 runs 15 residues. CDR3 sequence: CASSPQPGQENEQFF. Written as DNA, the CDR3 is TGCGCCAGCAGCCCGCAACCGGGACAGGAGAATGAGCAGTTCTTC.

CDR3 region: CASSLGAAKFTEAFF. The CDR3 DNA reads TGCGCCAGCAGCTTGGGGGCCGCTAAGTTCACTGAAGCTTTCTTT. The rearrangement joins TRBV5-1 to TRBJ1-1, with no clear D. CDR1 and CDR2 from the germline V gene are SGHRS and YFSETQ. The CDR3 sequence is 15 residues long. V lost 0 bases and J 4 bases, leaving 13 bases between the germline ends.

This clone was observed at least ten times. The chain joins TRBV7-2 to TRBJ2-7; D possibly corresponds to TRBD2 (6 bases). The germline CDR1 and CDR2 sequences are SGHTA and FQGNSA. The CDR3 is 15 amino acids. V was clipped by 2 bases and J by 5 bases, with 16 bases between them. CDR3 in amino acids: CASSLQRGIGNEQYF. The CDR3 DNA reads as TGTGCCAGCAGCTTACAACGGGGGATCGGCAACGAGCAGTACTTC.

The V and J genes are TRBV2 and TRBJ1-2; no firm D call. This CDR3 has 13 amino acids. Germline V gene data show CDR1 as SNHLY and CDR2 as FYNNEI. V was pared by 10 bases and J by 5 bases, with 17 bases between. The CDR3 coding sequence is TGTGCCACCTCTGTCGTGGGAGATTATGGCTACACCTTC. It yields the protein CATSVVGDYGYTF.

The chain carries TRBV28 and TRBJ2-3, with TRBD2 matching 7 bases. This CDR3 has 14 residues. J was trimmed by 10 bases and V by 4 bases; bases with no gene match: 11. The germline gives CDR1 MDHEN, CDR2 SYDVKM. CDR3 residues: CASSWGLADFSQYF. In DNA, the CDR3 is TGTGCCAGCAGTTGGGGTCTAGCGGACTTCTCGCAGTATTTT. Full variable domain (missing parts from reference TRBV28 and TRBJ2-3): DVKVTQSSRYLVKRTGEKVFLECVQDMDHENMFWYRQDPGLGLRLIYFSYDVKMKEKGDIPEGYSVSREKKERFSLILESASTNQTSMYLCASSWGLADFSQYFGPGTRLTVL.

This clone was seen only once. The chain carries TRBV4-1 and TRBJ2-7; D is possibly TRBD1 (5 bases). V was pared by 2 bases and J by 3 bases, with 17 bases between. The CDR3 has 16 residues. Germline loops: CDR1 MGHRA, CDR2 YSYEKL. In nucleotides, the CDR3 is TGCGCCAGCAGCCAAAATTATTTAACAGGCTTCTACGAGCAGTACTTC. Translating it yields CASSQNYLTGFYEQYF.

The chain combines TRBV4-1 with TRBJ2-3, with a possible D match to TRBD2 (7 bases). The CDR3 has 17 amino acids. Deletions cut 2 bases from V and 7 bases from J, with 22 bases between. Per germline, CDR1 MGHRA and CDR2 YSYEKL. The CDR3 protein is CASSQWGGGAIFYTQYF. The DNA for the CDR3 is TGCGCCAGCAGCCAATGGGGTGGGGGGGCCATATTTTATACGCAGTATTTT.

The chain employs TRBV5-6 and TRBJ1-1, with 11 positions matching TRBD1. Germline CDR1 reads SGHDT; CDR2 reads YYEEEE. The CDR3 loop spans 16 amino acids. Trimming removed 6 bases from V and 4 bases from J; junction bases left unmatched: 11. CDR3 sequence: CASIHTRTGGLTEAFF. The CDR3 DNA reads TGTGCCAGCATCCACACGAGGACAGGGGGCCTCACTGAAGCTTTCTTT.